This entry lists 17 T cell receptor beta chains sequenced from one sample in a study of blood T cell repertoires in COVID-19. Sequencing used immunoSEQ multiplex PCR; TCRdb keeps in-frame clones, though not all of them. The sample has fewer than 250,000 clones; about 83% are singletons. The sequenced material came from peripheral blood. All receptors derive from a man in his forties or fifties with active or convalescent COVID-19.

The V call is TRBV18, the J call TRBJ2-7; 11 bases line up with TRBD2. The V gene end was trimmed by 6 bases and the J gene end by 2 bases; junction bases not matched to a gene: 12. The CDR3 is 17 residues long. CDR1 and CDR2 (germline): KGHSH, LQKENI. CDR3 region: CASSRRGLAGGTYEQYF. CDR3 bases: TGTGCCAGCTCCCGGCGTGGGTTAGCGGGAGGGACCTACGAGCAGTACTTC.

V is TRBV4-3 and J is TRBJ2-2; TRBD1 aligns across 10 bases. The CDR3 runs 17 residues. The J segment lost 4 bases and the V segment lost 4 bases, leaving 9 bases of the junction unmatched. Germline V gene data show CDR1 as LGHNA and CDR2 as YSLEER. The CDR3 DNA reads as TGCGCCAGCAGCCGAGGGACAGGGGACATCAGCACCGGGGAGCTGTTTTTT. Its translation: CASSRGTGDISTGELFF.

This chain joins TRBV5-6 and TRBJ2-3; possibly TRBD2 for D (6 bases). The germline CDR1 and CDR2 sequences are SGHDT and YYEEEE. V lost 4 bases to trimming and J lost 2 bases, with 14 bases between them. The CDR3 has 15 amino acids. The CDR3 spells CASSQTRRLTDTQYF. The CDR3 DNA is TGTGCCAGCAGCCAGACTAGGAGGCTCACAGATACGCAGTATTTT.

The chain carries TRBV30 and TRBJ1-6, with a weak D call TRBD1 (6 bases). Germline loops: CDR1 GTSNPN, CDR2 SVGIG (reference sequence). The V end was cut by 0 bases, the J end by 11 bases, with 11 bases between. The CDR3 runs to 13 residues. The CDR3 coding sequence is TGTGCCTGGAGTGTACGGGGGGCGACACCCCTCCACTTT. This translates into CAWSVRGATPLHF.

This clone has just one count. The chain recombines TRBV7-2 with TRBJ1-2; D gene uncertain. Germline V CDR1 and CDR2: SGHTA, FQGNSA. The V gene lost 2 bases and the J gene lost 1 base, with 8 bases spanning the gap. The CDR3 sequence is 14 residues long. DNA of the CDR3: TGTGCCAGCAGCTTAAGTCAGGATAACTATGGCTACACCTTC. Amino acid sequence: CASSLSQDNYGYTF.

The V gene is TRBV7-8, the J gene TRBJ2-1, with TRBD2 as a possible D gene (6 bases). The CDR3 covers 17 residues. Per the germline V gene, CDR1 is SGHVS and CDR2 is FQNEAQ. V was pared by 5 bases and J by 0 bases, with 17 bases between. CDR3 sequence reads: CASSVTTLARSYNEQFF. The CDR3 DNA follows: TGTGCCAGCAGCGTAACCACCCTAGCGCGCTCCTACAATGAGCAGTTCTTC.

This sequence joins TRBV6-4 and TRBJ2-3; possibly TRBD2 for D (5 bases). The germline CDR1 and CDR2 sequences are MRHNA and SNTAGT. Deletions cut 4 bases from V and 3 bases from J, with 14 bases between. This CDR3 comprises 15 residues. The CDR3 sequence is CASSADQTGTDTQYF. The CDR3, as DNA: TGTGCCAGCAGTGCCGACCAAACGGGGACAGATACGCAGTATTTT.

V usage is TRBV24-1 and J usage is TRBJ2-1; TRBD2 might be the D (6 bases). CDR1 and CDR2 (germline): KGHDR, SFDVKD. The CDR3 runs to 16 residues. V was cut by 0 bases and J by 6 bases, with 14 bases left in between. CDR3 in DNA: TGTGCCACCAGTGATTTGCAGAGACTAGACCCCAATGAGCAGTTCTTC. This encodes CATSDLQRLDPNEQFF.

CDR3 nucleotide sequence: TGTGCCAGCAGCTTAGTCGGGTCCACAGATACGCAGTATTTT. Its protein is CASSLVGSTDTQYF. The chain has TRBV7-2 and TRBJ2-3; D unresolved. V lost 1 base to trimming and J lost 2 bases, with 7 bases between them. The CDR3 runs to 14 residues. Per germline, CDR1 SGHTA and CDR2 FQGNSA.

V gene TRBV28 combines with J gene TRBJ2-6, with D uncertain. V dropped 5 bases and J dropped 0 bases, with 11 bases sitting between them. Per germline, CDR1 MDHEN and CDR2 SYDVKM. The CDR3 extends over 16 amino acids. Written as DNA, the CDR3 is TGTGCCAGCAGTAACCTGGCCCTCTCTGGGGCCAACGTCCTGACTTTC. Its translation is CASSNLALSGANVLTF.

This clone appeared a single time. The chain combines TRBV18 with TRBJ2-7, with D perhaps matching TRBD1 (7 bases). Trimming removed 4 bases at V and 1 base at J, with 23 bases between. CDR3 size: 18 residues. In germline, CDR1 is KGHSH, CDR2 LQKENI. The CDR3 bases are TGTGCCAGCTCACTCCTCCCCAGGGGGGTGCCCCTTTCCTACGAGCAGTACTTC. Protein: CASSLLPRGVPLSYEQYF.

The chain carries TRBV11-3 and TRBJ2-7; 9 bases map to TRBD1. Germline V gene lookup returns CDR1 SGHNT and CDR2 YENEEA. Trimming cost V 5 bases and J 7 bases; bases outside gene matches: 9. The CDR3 covers 14 residues. This CDR3 reads CASSPGQGRREQYF. CDR3 bases: TGTGCCAGCAGCCCGGGACAGGGTCGTAGGGAGCAGTACTTC.

The J gene is TRBJ1-1, the V gene TRBV4-3, with D possibly TRBD1 on 6 matching bases. The germline V and J ends were trimmed by 3 bases and 1 base, with 9 bases remaining between them. Germline V gene lookup returns CDR1 LGHNA and CDR2 YSLEER. The CDR3 covers 14 residues. The DNA for the CDR3 is TGCGCCAGCAGCCATCAGGGGAGGAACACTGAAGCTTTCTTT. Its translation: CASSHQGRNTEAFF.

This clone was counted only a few times. V usage is TRBV5-1 and J usage is TRBJ2-3, with D possibly matching TRBD1 (6 bases). V lost 4 bases, J lost 4 bases, and 16 bases lay in between. The germline gives CDR1 SGHRS, CDR2 YFSETQ. This CDR3 is built from 15 residues. Here the CDR3 DNA reads TGCGCCAGCAGCCCTCTCCTAAACAGGGCAGATACGCAGTATTTT. It specifies CASSPLLNRADTQYF.

The chain combines TRBV6-2 or TRBV6-3 with TRBJ2-7, with a weak D call TRBD2 (7 bases). CDR1 and CDR2 from the germline V gene are MNHEY and SVGEGT. Trimming took off 0 bases at V and 1 base at J, with 16 bases between the two ends. The CDR3 consists of 17 residues. This chain's CDR3 is CASSYSTGGAWSYEQYF. The CDR3 bases are TGTGCCAGCAGTTACTCGACGGGGGGCGCATGGTCCTACGAGCAGTACTTC.

The chain employs TRBV2 and TRBJ1-5; weak D call: TRBD1 (5 bases). This CDR3 has 15 residues. With 2 bases removed from V and 10 bases from J, the gap between germline ends came to 18 bases. Germline lookup yields CDR1 SNHLY and CDR2 FYNNEI. The CDR3 region is CASSEFGGVSDPQHF. Written as DNA, the CDR3 is TGTGCCAGCAGTGAATTTGGGGGGGTCAGCGATCCCCAGCATTTT.

The gene calls are TRBV5-1 and TRBJ2-3; TRBD2 agrees at 12 bases. Losses at the gene ends were 4 bases for V and 6 bases for J; bases not matched to a gene: 3. The germline CDR1 and CDR2 sequences are SGHRS and YFSETQ. The CDR3 covers 14 residues. CDR3 bases: TGCGCCAGCAGCCCTAGCGGGGGGGACGATACGCAGTATTTT. The encoded protein is CASSPSGGDDTQYF.